The entry below gives a single TCR beta chain sequence along with its context. The data belong to a study of OX40 agonist ivuxolimab in advanced cancers. In the study overall: Participants averaged about 60 years of age (range about 23 to 79) and were under 90% male. Antecedent anti-PD-1, anti-PD-L1 or anti-CTLA-4 therapy was permissible, with 30% to 50% having received some.

The repertoire was sequenced with immunoSEQ multiplex PCR; TCRdb's copy has only in-frame clones and lacks some. The table includes some 15,000 clones, approximately 80% detected once. Any history of autoimmune disease or systemic immunosuppression disqualified patients. Samples of blood were obtained at baseline, on cycle 4 day 1, and on cycle 7 day 1. Trimming stripped 1 base from V and 0 bases from J, with 13 bases between. The CDR3 is 17 residues long. Germline V lookup: CDR1 SEHNR, CDR2 FQNEAQ (reference sequence). The TCR originated in an adult with an advanced solid tumor such as melanoma, head and neck, liver or kidney cancer. V usage is TRBV7-9 and J usage is TRBJ1-3; D perhaps matches TRBD1 (5 bases). This specimen was CD4+ or CD8+ T cells sorted from blood, taken in a trial of the OX40 agonist ivuxolimab. CDR3 nucleotide sequence: TGTGCCAGCAGCTTAGTACGGGGAGGGACCTCTGGAAACACCATATATTTT. Translation gives CASSLVRGGTSGNTIYF.